This TCR beta chain was obtained from a study of CD8 T cells in ankylosing spondylitis. Regarding the study as a whole: About 8 highly homologous variants made up a TCR beta motif, and this motif appeared characteristic of ankylosing spondylitis blood. Significantly higher representation of disease-linked clones was reported for matched ankylosing spondylitis synovial fluid. Peripheral blood held disease-linked clones only at relatively low frequency, and these were CD8+. Reactive arthritis synovial fluid and blood were previously reported to contain some motif variants.

The CDR3 spans 13 residues. CDR1 is SEHNR, CDR2 FQNEAQ, per germline (reference sequence). J gave up 4 bases and V 9 bases, and 7 bases lay outside the gene matches. This clonotype was counted between two and nine times. The antigen is unknown. TCRdb called the 5' RACE reads again in MiXCR, with one record for every CDR3 protein. This table holds around 770,000 distinct CDR3 sequences, about 11% found once. This sequence originates from a male donor with ankylosing spondylitis. This sequence joins TRBV7-9 and TRBJ2-7; 9 bases fit TRBD2. The sequenced sample consisted of blood, either unsorted or a sorted T cell fraction (not recorded which). This CDR3 is CASRREGGYEQYF. Written as DNA, the CDR3 is TGTGCCAGTAGGCGGGAGGGCGGGTACGAGCAGTACTTC. Combining the CDR3 with reference TRBV7-9 and TRBJ2-7 gives the whole variable domain DTGVSQNPRHKITKRGQNVTFRCDPISEHNRLYWYRQTLGQGPEFLTYFQNEAQLEKSRLLSDRFSAERPKGSFSTLEIQRTEQGDSAMYLCASRREGGYEQYFGPGTRLTVT.